This T cell receptor beta chain was sequenced during a study of OX40 agonist ivuxolimab in advanced cancers. Assay used: immunoSEQ multiplex PCR; TCRdb lists only in-frame clones, some missing. The data contain roughly 74,000 clones, 75% to 90% of them singletons. General study points: Expanded clones were, on average, more numerous among CD8+ T cells than CD4+. Partial responders receiving 0.1-3.0 mg/kg showed among the lowest clonal expansion. Clonal expansion was seen in CD4+ and CD8+ blood T cells by week 6 at 0.1 to 3.0 mg/kg.

Germline values: CDR1 SNHLY, CDR2 FYNNEI. The CDR3 contains 13 residues. V was cut by 5 bases and J by 11 bases, with 16 bases left in between. Details on this clone: As yet, its antigen is unknown.

The chain couples TRBV2 to TRBJ2-1, with a possible D match to TRBD1 (6 bases). The TCR originated in an adult with an advanced solid tumor such as melanoma, head and neck, liver or kidney cancer. Sequenced material: CD4+ or CD8+ T cells sorted from blood, taken in a trial of the OX40 agonist ivuxolimab. The CDR3, as DNA: TGTGCCAGCAGTACCGGGGACAAAATCCAGCAGTTCTTC. Its protein is CASSTGDKIQQFF.